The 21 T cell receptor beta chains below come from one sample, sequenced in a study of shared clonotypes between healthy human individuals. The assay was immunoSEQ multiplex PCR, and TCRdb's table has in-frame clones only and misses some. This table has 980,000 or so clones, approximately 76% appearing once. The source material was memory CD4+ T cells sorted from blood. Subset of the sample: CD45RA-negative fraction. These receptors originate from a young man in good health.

CDR3 sequence reads: CASRAVGTEAFF. CDR3 DNA sequence: TGTGCCAGCAGGGCAGTGGGCACTGAAGCTTTCTTT. The chain links TRBV25-1 to TRBJ1-1; D is uncertain. CDR1 and CDR2 from the germline V gene are MGHDK and SYGVNS. The V and J ends lost 6 bases and 4 bases respectively, with 9 bases between them. The CDR3 totals 12 residues.

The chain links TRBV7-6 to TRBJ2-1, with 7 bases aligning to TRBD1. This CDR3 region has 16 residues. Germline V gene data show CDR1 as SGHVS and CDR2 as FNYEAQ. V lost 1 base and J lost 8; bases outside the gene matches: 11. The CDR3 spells CASSLGPATGLHEQFF. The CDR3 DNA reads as TGTGCCAGCAGCTTAGGACCGGCGACAGGGCTACATGAGCAGTTCTTC. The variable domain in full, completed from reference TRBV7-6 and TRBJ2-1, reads GAGVSQSPRYKVTKRGQDVALRCDPISGHVSLYWYRQALGQGPEFLTYFNYEAQQDKSGLPNDRFSAERPEGSISTLTIQRTEQRDSAMYRCASSLGPATGLHEQFFGPGTRLTVL.

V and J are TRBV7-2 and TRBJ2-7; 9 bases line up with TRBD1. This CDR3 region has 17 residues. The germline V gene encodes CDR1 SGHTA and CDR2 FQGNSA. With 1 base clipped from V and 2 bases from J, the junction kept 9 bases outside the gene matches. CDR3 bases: TGTGCCAGCAGCTTAGAAGGCCGGGACAGGGTACCCTACGAGCAGTACTTC. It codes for CASSLEGRDRVPYEQYF.

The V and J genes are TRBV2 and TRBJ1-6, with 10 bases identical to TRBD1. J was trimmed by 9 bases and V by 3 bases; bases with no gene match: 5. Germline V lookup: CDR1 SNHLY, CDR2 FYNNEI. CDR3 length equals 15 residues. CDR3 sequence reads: CASSERGQGVSPLHF. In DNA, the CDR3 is TGTGCCAGCAGTGAGAGAGGACAGGGGGTTTCACCCCTCCACTTT.

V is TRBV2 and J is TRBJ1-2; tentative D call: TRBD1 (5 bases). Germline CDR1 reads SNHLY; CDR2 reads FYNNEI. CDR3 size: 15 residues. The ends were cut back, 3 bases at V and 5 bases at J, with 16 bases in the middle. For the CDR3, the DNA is TGTGCCAGCAGTGAGACCGGGACTCCATTATATGGCTACACCTTC. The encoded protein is CASSETGTPLYGYTF.

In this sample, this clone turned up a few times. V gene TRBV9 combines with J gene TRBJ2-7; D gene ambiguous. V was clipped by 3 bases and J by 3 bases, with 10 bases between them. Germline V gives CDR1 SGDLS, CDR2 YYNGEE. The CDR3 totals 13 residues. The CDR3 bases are TGTGCCAGCAGCGCCCCCCCGATCTACGAGCAGTACTTC. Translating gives CASSAPPIYEQYF.

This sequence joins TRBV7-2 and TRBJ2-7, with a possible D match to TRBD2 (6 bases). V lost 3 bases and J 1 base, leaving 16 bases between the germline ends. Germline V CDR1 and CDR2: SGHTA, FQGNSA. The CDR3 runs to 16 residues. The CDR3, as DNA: TGTGCCAGCAGCTTGACAACGGGAGCCTTATCCTACGAGCAGTACTTC. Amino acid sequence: CASSLTTGALSYEQYF.

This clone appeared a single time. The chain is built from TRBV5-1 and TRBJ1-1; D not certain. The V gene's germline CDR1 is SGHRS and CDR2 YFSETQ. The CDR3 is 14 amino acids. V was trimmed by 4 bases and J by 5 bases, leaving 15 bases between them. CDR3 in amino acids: CASSPAGGSTEAFF. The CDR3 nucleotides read TGCGCCAGCAGCCCGGCGGGAGGGTCTACTGAAGCTTTCTTT.

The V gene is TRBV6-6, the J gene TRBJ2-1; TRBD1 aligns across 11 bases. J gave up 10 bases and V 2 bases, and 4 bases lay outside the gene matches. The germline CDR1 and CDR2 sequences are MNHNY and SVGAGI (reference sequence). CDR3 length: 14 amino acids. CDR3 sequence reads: CASSYGQGAEEQFF. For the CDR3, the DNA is TGTGCCAGCAGTTACGGACAGGGGGCTGAGGAGCAGTTCTTC.

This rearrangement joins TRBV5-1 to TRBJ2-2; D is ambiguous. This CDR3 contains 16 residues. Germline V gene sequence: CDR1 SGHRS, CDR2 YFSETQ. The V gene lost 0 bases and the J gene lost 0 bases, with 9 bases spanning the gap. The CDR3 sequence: CASSLVVGSNTGELFF. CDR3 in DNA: TGCGCCAGCAGCTTGGTAGTGGGCTCGAACACCGGGGAGCTGTTTTTT.

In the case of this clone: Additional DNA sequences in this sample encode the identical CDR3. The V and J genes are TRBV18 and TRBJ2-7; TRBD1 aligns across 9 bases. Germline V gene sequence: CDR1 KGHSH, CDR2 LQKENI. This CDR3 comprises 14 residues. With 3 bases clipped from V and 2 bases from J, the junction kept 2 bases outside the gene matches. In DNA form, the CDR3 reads TGTGCCAGCTCACCGGGACAGGGACCCTACGAGCAGTACTTC. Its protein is CASSPGQGPYEQYF.

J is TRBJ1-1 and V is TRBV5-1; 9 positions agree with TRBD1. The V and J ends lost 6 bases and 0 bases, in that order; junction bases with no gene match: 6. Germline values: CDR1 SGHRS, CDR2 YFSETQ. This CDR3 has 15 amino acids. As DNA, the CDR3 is TGCGCCAGCACTACAGGGGGCATCATGAACACTGAAGCTTTCTTT. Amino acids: CASTTGGIMNTEAFF.

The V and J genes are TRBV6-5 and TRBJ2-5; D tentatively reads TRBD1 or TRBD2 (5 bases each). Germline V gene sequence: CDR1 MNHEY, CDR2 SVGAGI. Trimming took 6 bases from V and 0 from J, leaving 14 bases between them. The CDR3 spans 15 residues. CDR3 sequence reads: CASREYEGYQETQYF. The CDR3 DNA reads TGTGCCAGCAGGGAGTATGAGGGGTACCAAGAGACCCAGTACTTC.

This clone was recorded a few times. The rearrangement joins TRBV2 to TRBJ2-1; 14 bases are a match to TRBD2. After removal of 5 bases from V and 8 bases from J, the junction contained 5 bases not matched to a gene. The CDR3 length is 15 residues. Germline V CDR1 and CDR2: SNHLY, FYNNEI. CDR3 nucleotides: TGTGCCAGCAGTCGACTAGCGGGGGGGCTCGATGAGCAGTTCTTC. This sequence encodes CASSRLAGGLDEQFF. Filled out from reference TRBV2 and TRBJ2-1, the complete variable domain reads EPEVTQTPSHQVTQMGQEVILRCVPISNHLYFYWYRQILGQKVEFLVSFYNNEISEKSEIFDDQFSVERPDGSNFTLKIRSTKLEDSAMYFCASSRLAGGLDEQFFGPGTRLTVL.

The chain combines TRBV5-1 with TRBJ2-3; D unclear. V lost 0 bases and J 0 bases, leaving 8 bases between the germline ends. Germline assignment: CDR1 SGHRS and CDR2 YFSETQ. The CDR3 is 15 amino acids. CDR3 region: CASSLVAESTDTQYF. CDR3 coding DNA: TGCGCCAGCAGCTTGGTGGCGGAGAGCACAGATACGCAGTATTTT.

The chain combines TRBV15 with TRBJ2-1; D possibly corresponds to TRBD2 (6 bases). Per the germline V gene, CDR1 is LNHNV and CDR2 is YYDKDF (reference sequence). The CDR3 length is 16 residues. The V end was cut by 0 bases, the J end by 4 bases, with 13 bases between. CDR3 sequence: CATSRDPGGLYNEQFF. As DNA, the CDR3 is TGTGCCACCAGCAGAGATCCCGGGGGATTATACAATGAGCAGTTCTTC.

CDR3 in DNA: TGTGCCTGGGGTACAGGGGGAGAGACCCAGTACTTC. This translates into CAWGTGGETQYF. J is TRBJ2-5 and V is TRBV30; 8 bases align to TRBD1. After removal of 5 bases from V and 4 bases from J, the junction contained 3 bases not matched to a gene. The germline V gene has CDR1 GTSNPN and CDR2 SVGIG (reference sequence). The CDR3 loop spans 12 amino acids.

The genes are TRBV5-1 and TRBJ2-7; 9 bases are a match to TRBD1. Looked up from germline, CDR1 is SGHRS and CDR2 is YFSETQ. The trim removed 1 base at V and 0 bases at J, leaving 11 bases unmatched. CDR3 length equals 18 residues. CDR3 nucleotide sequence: TGCGCCAGCAGCTTGTACGGGACAGGGAAGACCGGCTCCTACGAGCAGTACTTC. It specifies CASSLYGTGKTGSYEQYF.

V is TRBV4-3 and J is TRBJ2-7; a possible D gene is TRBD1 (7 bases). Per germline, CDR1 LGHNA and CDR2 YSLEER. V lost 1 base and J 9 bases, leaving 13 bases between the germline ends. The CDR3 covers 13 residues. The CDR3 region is CASSQGSGGRQYF. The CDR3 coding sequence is TGCGCCAGCAGCCAAGGATCAGGGGGGCGGCAGTACTTC.

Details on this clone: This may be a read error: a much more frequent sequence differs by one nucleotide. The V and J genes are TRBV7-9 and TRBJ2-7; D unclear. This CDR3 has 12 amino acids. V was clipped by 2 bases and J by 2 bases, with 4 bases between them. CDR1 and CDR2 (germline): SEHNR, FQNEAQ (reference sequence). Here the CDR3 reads CASSLTPYEQYF. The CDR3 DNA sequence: TGTGCCAGCAGCTTAACCCCCTACGAGCAGTACTTC.

The CDR3 sequence: CASSLGENYGYTF. CDR3 in DNA: TGCGCCAGCAGCTTAGGGGAGAACTATGGCTACACCTTC. The gene calls are TRBV5-1 and TRBJ1-2, with D perhaps matching TRBD1 (5 bases). The V and J ends lost 2 bases and 2 bases respectively, with 7 bases between them. The CDR3 has 13 amino acids. Germline V CDR1 and CDR2: SGHRS, YFSETQ.